The source of this TCR beta chain is a study of Ad26.COV2.S vaccination and SARS-CoV-2 variants. To note about this clone: What it binds is not known.

The CDR3 is 16 residues long. Germline V CDR1 and CDR2: LGHNA, YNFKEQ. Trimming at V came to 0 bases and at J to 1 base, leaving 3 bases not matched to a gene. Measured with immunoSEQ multiplex PCR; TCRdb has only the in-frame clones, and not every one. This table holds around 170,000 clones, roughly 85% found once. Findings and caveats of the study: Spike-specific responses of CD8+ and CD4+ T cells were reported to display substantial breadth after vaccination. Spike-specific TCR breadth in vaccine recipients exceeded that seen in placebo recipients.

This material consisted of peripheral blood, taken after recovery from COVID-19. The receptor's source is a human donor who had recovered from COVID-19. This chain uses TRBV4-2 with TRBJ2-3; 8 nucleotides agree with TRBD2. The CDR3 here is CASSQDLAGRTDTQYF. For the CDR3, the DNA is TGTGCCAGCAGCCAAGATTTAGCGGGACGCACAGATACGCAGTATTTT.